This record covers a single T cell receptor beta chain. Its binding antigen is unknown. No base qualities exist here, and no much larger clone lies one base off it. These data originate in a study of CD8 T cells in ankylosing spondylitis (dated by TCRdb to about 2017). In the study overall: The study set out to find disease-linked TCR variants by profiling T cell receptor beta repertoires in ankylosing spondylitis patients and healthy donors. Peripheral blood was sampled, and synovial fluid was also collected from ankylosing spondylitis patients. The full study cohort was made up of over 20 ankylosing spondylitis patients and 108 healthy donors.

Study-level results and caveats: Some motif variants had previously been reported in the synovial fluid and blood of reactive arthritis patients, which suggests shared mechanisms of disease initiation. The disease-linked clones were reported to be significantly enriched in matched synovial fluid samples from ankylosing spondylitis patients. The disease-linked clones showed a CD8+ phenotype and occurred at relatively low frequencies in peripheral blood. Blood from ankylosing spondylitis patients appeared to be characterized by a TCR beta motif made up of several highly homologous amino acid variants.

Sequencer: Illumina HiSeq 2500. Quantitative 5'-RACE with molecular barcodes was the method used to prepare the TCR beta libraries. The paper's data handling went like this. A new computational method based on a probabilistic model of VDJ rearrangement was used to identify disease-linked TCR variants. TCRdb took the public reads, trimmed them with fastp at Q25, ran MiXCR for clone calling and kept in-frame beta chains. When rows share a CDR3 protein, they turn into one entry using the most common DNA and genes. The V and J calls reflect TCRdb's pipeline rather than the authors' work. The sample data list around 300,000 distinct CDR3 sequences, and roughly 14% of these were observed just once. The top ten clonotypes cover approximately 1.1% of the sample. The sample taken for sequencing was blood, either unsorted or a sorted T cell fraction (not recorded which). This clonotype was sampled from a male donor with ankylosing spondylitis or in good health (not recorded which).

The CDR3 sequence is CASSSPLGEAFF. The DNA reads TGTGCCAGCAGTTCCCCGTTGGGTGAAGCTTTCTTT. The rearrangement joined TRBV12-3 or TRBV12-4 to TRBJ1-1; the D segment cannot be called with confidence. V sheds 4 bases and J sheds 7 bases, leaving 10 bases between their ends. The cysteine opens and the phenylalanine closes a CDR3 of 12 amino acids. This entry keeps only the CDR3 DNA: 36 bases, framed from base 1.